Below, one TCR beta chain is given with its context. The sample is drawn from a study of blood T cell repertoires in COVID-19. On the study more broadly: The United States, Italy and Spain supplied acute and convalescent COVID-19 samples. The cDNA or gDNA used as material had been derived from T cells, B-cell-depleted T cells, or PBMCs.

Under the authors' procedure: Estimated nucleated cell counts came from reference gene primer amplification. The table came from immunoSEQ multiplex PCR; TCRdb's copy has only in-frame clones and leaves some out. Clone size and V and J calls were adopted from that table, with D and trimming inferred from the DNA. Of some 160,000 clones in the sample, roughly four fifths are singletons; the top ten hold less than 2%. From germline, CDR1 is SGHTS and CDR2 YDEGEE. The CDR3 covers 16 residues. V lost 0 bases and J lost 0, with 10 bases in between. Source material: peripheral blood. This clonotype was obtained from a human donor in a cohort sampled during active COVID-19. The chain uses TRBV5-8 and TRBJ1-5; D call uncertain. DNA of the CDR3: TGTGCCAGCAGCTTGGAGCCGATCCTTAGCAATCAGCCCCAGCATTTT. Protein product: CASSLEPILSNQPQHF.